This entry lists 4 T cell receptor beta chains sequenced from one sample in a study of tumor and adjacent non-tumor tissue in lung cancer. This sample's RNA came from whole unsorted tissue. The normal lung tissue was taken more than 3 cm from the tumor edge. A modified ARM-PCR protocol with three rounds of nested PCR amplified TCRbeta. TCRdb reprocessed the multiplex PCR reads with MiXCR, giving one entry per CDR3 protein. The table includes 100,000 or so distinct CDR3 sequences, approximately 65% detected once. The specimen sequenced was distant non-tumor lung tissue. Receptors were obtained from a man aged 25 to 40 with non-small cell lung cancer.

V is TRBV11-2 and J is TRBJ1-1; the D gene is possibly TRBD1 (5 bases). The V end lost 6 bases, the J end lost 4 bases, and 21 bases lay between the germline ends. Germline CDR1 and CDR2: SGHAT and FQNNGV. The CDR3 sequence is 16 residues long. CDR3 amino acids: CASSYTLLRGTTEAFF. Written as DNA, the CDR3 is TGTGCCAGCAGTTATACATTACTACGAGGGACCACTGAAGCTTTCTTT.

The chain couples TRBV7-8 to TRBJ2-7, with D unclear. CDR1 and CDR2 from the germline V gene are SGHVS and FQNEAQ. CDR3 length: 13 residues. CDR3 residues: CASSLNPSDEQYV. The CDR3 nucleotides read TGTGCCAGCAGCTTAAACCCATCGGACGAGCAGTATGTC.

In its sample, this clonotype was seen a few times. This chain's CDR3 is CASGKTANTEAFF. Written as DNA, the CDR3 is TGTGCTAGTGGTAAGACAGCGAACACTGAAGCTTTCTTT. The chain employs TRBV12-5 and TRBJ1-1; perhaps TRBD1 as D (5 bases). Trimming removed 5 bases at V and 1 base at J, with 8 bases between. The CDR3 has 13 amino acids. Germline values: CDR1 LGHNT, CDR2 FRNRAP.

A note on this clonotype: A much more abundant neighbour one base away suggests this may be a read error. The rearrangement links TRBV5-4 to TRBJ2-3; D is undetermined. The germline gives CDR1 SGHNT, CDR2 YYREEE (reference sequence). The CDR3 spans 14 residues. Deletions cut 4 bases from V and 2 bases from J, with 11 bases between. CDR3 region: CASSPELITDTQYF. The CDR3 DNA follows: TGTGCCAGCAGCCCAGAACTAATCACAGATACGCAGTATTTT.